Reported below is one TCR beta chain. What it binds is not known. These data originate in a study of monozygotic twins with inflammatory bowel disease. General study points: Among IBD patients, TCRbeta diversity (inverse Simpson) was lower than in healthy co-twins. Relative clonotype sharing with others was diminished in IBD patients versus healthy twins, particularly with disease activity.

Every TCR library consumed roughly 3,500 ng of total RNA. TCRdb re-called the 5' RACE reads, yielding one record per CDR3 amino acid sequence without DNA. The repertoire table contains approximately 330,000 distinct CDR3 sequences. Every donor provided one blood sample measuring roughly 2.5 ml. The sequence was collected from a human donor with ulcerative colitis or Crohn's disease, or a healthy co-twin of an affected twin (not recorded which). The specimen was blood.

This CDR3 reads CSAQPVGGYAKNIQYF. The V call is TRBV20-1, the J call TRBJ2-4; TCRdb returns TRBD1, unconfirmable since there is no DNA. Germline values: CDR1 DFQATT, CDR2 SNEGSKA (reference sequence). The CDR3 has 16 amino acids.